The present entry profiles one TCR beta chain with its context. Its antigen remains unidentified. Generated by immunoSEQ multiplex PCR, the TCRdb table keeps only in-frame clones and is missing some. The sample lists more than 60,000 clones, roughly 91% occurring once. This CDR3 has 16 amino acids. The germline CDR1 and CDR2 sequences are SGHAT and FQNNGV. V was cut by 2 bases and J by 4 bases, with 16 bases left in between. This record belongs to a study of graft-versus-host responses after intestinal transplantation. Overall study findings and caveats: The presence of high graft-versus-host to host-versus-graft clonal ratios in allografts characterized patients with graft-donor T cell macrochimerism. Recipient marrow harbored GvH clones, some of which surfaced first in ileum or blood. There was an association between peak levels of circulating GvH clones and early post-transplant HvG declines.

The TCR comes from a human donor who received an intestinal transplant. This sample comprised unstimulated CD8+ T cells sorted from spleen or lymph node cells, obtained before intestinal transplant. This chain connects TRBV11-2 to TRBJ2-3; a possible D gene is TRBD2 (5 bases). The CDR3 nucleotides read TGTGCCAGCAGCTTAACCGGGCGGGTACGGGCAGATACGCAGTATTTT. Translated, it gives CASSLTGRVRADTQYF. The entire variable domain, with the rest obtained from reference TRBV11-2 and TRBJ2-3, is as follows: EAGVAQSPRYKIIEKRQSVAFWCNPISGHATLYWYQQILGQGPKLLIQFQNNGVVDDSQLPKDRFSAERLKGVDSTLKIQPAKLEDSAVYLCASSLTGRVRADTQYFGPGTRLTVL.